The rows below give T cell receptor beta chains drawn from one sample of a study of blood T cell repertoires in COVID-19. The protocol was immunoSEQ multiplex PCR, while the TCRdb copy is restricted to in-frame clones and leaves out a portion. In the table there are approximately 300,000 clones, roughly 90% of which are singletons. Sequences were obtained from peripheral blood. The origin of the receptors is a man between 18 and 35 years old with active or convalescent COVID-19. The CDR3 runs from the conserved cysteine through the conserved F or W. D genes are given only for firm matches. Size values are once, few and many counts, or a class for expanded clones, and some rows have none.

V	size	J	D	CDR3	DNA
TRBV6-1	-	TRBJ2-7	TRBD2	CASSEGVAGVFEQYF	TGTGCCAGCAGTGAAGGGGTAGCGGGGGTTTTCGAGCAGTACTTC
TRBV19	-	TRBJ2-2	TRBD1	CATMARTGGGPGELFF	TGTGCCACCATGGCCCGAACAGGGGGAGGTCCCGGGGAGCTGTTTTTT
TRBV13	-	TRBJ1-1	TRBD1	CAIGTAMNTEAFF	TGTGCCATAGGGACAGCGATGAACACTGAAGCTTTCTTT
TRBV5-1	once	TRBJ2-7	-	CASSPGSALFYEQYF	TGCGCCAGCAGCCCCGGGTCAGCTCTTTTCTACGAGCAGTACTTC
TRBV27	-	TRBJ1-6	TRBD1	CASSLYRGNSPLHF	TGTGCCAGCAGTCTCTACAGGGGGAATTCACCCCTCCACTTT
TRBV6-6	-	TRBJ2-7	TRBD2	CASSSVGRGEQYF	TGTGCCAGCAGTTCTGTCGGGAGGGGCGAGCAGTACTTC
TRBV29-1	-	TRBJ1-2	-	CSARAGRENYGYTF	TGCAGCGCCCGAGCGGGACGGGAAAACTATGGCTACACCTTC
TRBV19	-	TRBJ1-5	TRBD1	CASYDRGSGNQPQHF	TGTGCCAGTTACGACAGGGGGTCGGGCAATCAGCCCCAGCATTTT
TRBV9	-	TRBJ1-3	-	CASSVATGSGNTIYF	TGTGCCAGCAGCGTAGCTACGGGCTCTGGAAACACCATATATTTT
TRBV6-5	-	TRBJ1-6	-	CASSSFGRFDSPLHF	TGTGCCAGCAGTTCCTTCGGGAGGTTTGATTCACCCCTCCACTTT
TRBV6-5	-	TRBJ2-1	TRBD2	CASSYLREALHEQFF	TGTGCCAGCAGTTACCTTCGGGAGGCCCTCCATGAGCAGTTCTTC
TRBV11-2	-	TRBJ2-1	TRBD1	CASSPRDRSSYNEQFF	TGTGCCAGCAGCCCCCGGGACAGGAGCTCCTACAATGAGCAGTTCTTC
TRBV5-1	few	TRBJ1-1	TRBD1	CASSLGRGLVNTEAFF	TGCGCCAGCAGCTTGGGCAGGGGGCTCGTGAACACTGAAGCTTTCTTT
TRBV27	-	TRBJ1-1	-	CASSLWGPGQLSNTEAFF	TGTGCCAGCAGTTTATGGGGCCCCGGACAGTTATCGAACACTGAAGCTTTCTTT
TRBV6-5	-	TRBJ1-1	TRBD1	CASIKLGTGNTEAFF	TGTGCCAGCATCAAACTGGGGACAGGGAACACTGAAGCTTTCTTT
TRBV29-1	-	TRBJ2-7	TRBD2	CSVEGGTPYEQYF	TGCAGCGTTGAGGGGGGGACCCCCTACGAGCAGTACTTC
TRBV4-1	-	TRBJ1-4	-	CASSQEARTNEKLFF	TGCGCCAGCAGCCAAGAGGCCAGGACTAATGAAAAACTGTTTTTT
TRBV18	-	TRBJ2-2	-	CASSPPKGRATGELFF	TGTGCCAGCTCACCACCTAAAGGGAGAGCCACCGGGGAGCTGTTTTTT
TRBV10-1	-	TRBJ2-7	TRBD2	CASSDLAGGVYEQYF	TGCGCCAGCAGTGACCTAGCGGGGGGGGTCTACGAGCAGTACTTC
TRBV7-8	-	TRBJ2-5	TRBD1	CASSATGGEETQYF	TGTGCCAGCAGCGCAACAGGGGGCGAAGAGACCCAGTACTTC
TRBV12-3/TRBV12-4	few	TRBJ2-1	-	CASSLSGEQFF	TGTGCCAGCAGTCTTTCAGGGGAGCAGTTCTTC
TRBV2	-	TRBJ1-1	-	CASIKKAGGPKNTEAFF	TGTGCCAGCATTAAAAAGGCCGGAGGGCCCAAAAACACTGAAGCTTTCTTT
TRBV4-1	-	TRBJ1-1	-	CASTVIGVNTEAFF	TGCGCCAGCACCGTCATCGGGGTGAACACTGAAGCTTTCTTT
TRBV28	-	TRBJ2-1	TRBD1	CASSSRKGARSSYNEQFF	TGTGCCAGCAGTTCCCGAAAGGGGGCAAGGAGCTCCTACAATGAGCAGTTCTTC
TRBV4-2	-	TRBJ1-1	-	CASSPGVSEAFF	TGTGCCAGCAGTCCAGGGGTGTCTGAAGCTTTCTTT
TRBV21-1	once	TRBJ1-5	-	CASSKLAGTAQEQPQHF	TGTGCCAGCAGCAAATTGGCCGGGACAGCCCAGGAACAGCCCCAGCATTTT
TRBV7-2	-	TRBJ2-3	TRBD2	CASSTRLAAADTQYF	TGTGCCAGCAGCACGCGACTAGCGGCGGCCGATACGCAGTATTTT
TRBV6-6	-	TRBJ1-1	-	CASRAGNTEAFF	TGTGCCAGCAGAGCCGGGAACACTGAAGCTTTCTTT
TRBV4-1	-	TRBJ2-7	TRBD2	CASGLAGAYEQYF	TGCGCCAGCGGTTTGGCGGGGGCCTACGAGCAGTACTTC